This T cell receptor (beta chain) derives from a study of cytomegalovirus exposure and HLA in healthy donors. This clone is a singleton in its sample. What it recognizes is unknown. Study results and caveats: In a later analysis, V- and J-gene trimming of beta chains associated with a DCLRE1C missense variant, replicated independently. Among the sequence variants, a highly shared cluster was likely an artifact of sequencing. The Asian-associated ancestry cluster reportedly had fewer N-insertions than the 666-donor mean in a later analysis. Most of the TCR beta V segments (in an earlier analysis) were productive either about 87% or about 30% of the time.

Both 60 Vbeta primers and 13 Jbeta primers went into the PCR. Sequencing was performed with immunoSEQ multiplex PCR; in TCRdb, only in-frame clones are kept and a portion is missing. The data hold tens of thousands of clones, with about 70% observed a single time. This CDR3 is built from 15 residues. Losses at the gene ends were 3 bases for V and 7 bases for J; bases not matched to a gene: 8. Germline CDR1 LGHNA, CDR2 YSLEER. The material sequenced was PBMCs. The chain couples TRBV4-3 to TRBJ2-2; 7 bases are shared with TRBD1. The clonotype comes from a woman under 40 in good health and CMV-seropositive. The CDR3 reads CASSQETGFVGELFF. In nucleotides, the CDR3 is TGCGCCAGCAGCCAGGAGACAGGGTTCGTCGGGGAGCTGTTTTTT.